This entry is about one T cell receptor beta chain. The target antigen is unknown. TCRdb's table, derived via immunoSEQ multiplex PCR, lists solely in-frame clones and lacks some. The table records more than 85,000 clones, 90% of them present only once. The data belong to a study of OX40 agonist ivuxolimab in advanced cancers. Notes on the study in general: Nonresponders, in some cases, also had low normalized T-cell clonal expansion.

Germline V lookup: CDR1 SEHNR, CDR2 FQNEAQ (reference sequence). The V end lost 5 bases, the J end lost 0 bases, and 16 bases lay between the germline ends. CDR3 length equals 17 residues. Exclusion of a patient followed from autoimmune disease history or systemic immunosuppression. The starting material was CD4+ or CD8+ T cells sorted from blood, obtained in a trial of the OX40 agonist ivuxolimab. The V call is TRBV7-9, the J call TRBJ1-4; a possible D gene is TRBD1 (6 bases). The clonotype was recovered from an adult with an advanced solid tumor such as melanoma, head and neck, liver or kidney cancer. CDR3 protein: CASSPGGRSATNEKLFF. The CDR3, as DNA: TGTGCCAGCAGCCCCGGGGGGCGTTCTGCAACTAATGAAAAACTGTTTTTT.